This TCR beta chain was captured by sequencing in a study of blood T cells in healthy people across ages. This clonotype is a singleton in its sample. A second PCR, run for 7 to 11 cycles, used a sample-barcoded 5' primer plus a J-beta primer mix. Each cDNA was tagged by a template-switch adaptor containing 12 random nucleotides. Every sample gave at least 3 million paired-end reads containing CDR3. TCRdb called the 5' RACE reads again in MiXCR, with one record for every CDR3 protein. The table includes about 620,000 distinct CDR3 sequences, over 40% detected once. In terms of origin and age, donors were healthy Caucasian individuals from Russia aged roughly 6 to 95. The sequenced sample was blood. The source of this sequence is an elderly woman in good health.

The CDR3 loop is CASRSLTHNEQFF. DNA for the CDR3: TGTGCCAGCAGATCCTTGACCCACAATGAGCAGTTCTTC. This rearrangement joins TRBV28 to TRBJ2-1; D remains unclear. This CDR3 comprises 13 residues. V gave up 6 bases and J gave up 5 bases, with 11 bases separating them. Germline V gene data show CDR1 as MDHEN and CDR2 as SYDVKM.